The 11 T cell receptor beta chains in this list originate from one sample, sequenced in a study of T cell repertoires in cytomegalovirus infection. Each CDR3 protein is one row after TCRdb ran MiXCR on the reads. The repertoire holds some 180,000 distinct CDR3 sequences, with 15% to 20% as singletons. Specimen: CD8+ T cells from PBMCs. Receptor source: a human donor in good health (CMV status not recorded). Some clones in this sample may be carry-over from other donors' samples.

The CDR3 DNA reads TGTGCCAGCAGCTTACTCGGGGCCTACAATGAGCAGTTCTTC. This codes for CASSLLGAYNEQFF. The rearrangement uses TRBV7-9 and TRBJ2-1; possibly TRBD2 for D (5 bases). Germline V CDR1 and CDR2: SEHNR, FQNEAQ (reference sequence). V shed 2 bases and J shed 2 bases, with 7 bases lying between them. The CDR3 sequence is 14 residues long.

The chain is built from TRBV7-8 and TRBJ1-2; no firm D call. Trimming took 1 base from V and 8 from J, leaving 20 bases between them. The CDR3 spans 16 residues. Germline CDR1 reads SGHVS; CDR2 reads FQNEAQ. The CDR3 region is CASSLVREGSDGGYTF. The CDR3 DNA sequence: TGTGCCAGCAGCTTAGTAAGGGAGGGATCTGATGGGGGCTACACCTTC.

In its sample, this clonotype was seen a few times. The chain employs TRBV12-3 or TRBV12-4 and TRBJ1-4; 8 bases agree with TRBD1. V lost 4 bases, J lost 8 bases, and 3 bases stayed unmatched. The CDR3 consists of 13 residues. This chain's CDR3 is CASSSGGDEKLFF. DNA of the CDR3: TGTGCCAGCAGTTCAGGGGGCGACGAAAAACTGTTTTTT.

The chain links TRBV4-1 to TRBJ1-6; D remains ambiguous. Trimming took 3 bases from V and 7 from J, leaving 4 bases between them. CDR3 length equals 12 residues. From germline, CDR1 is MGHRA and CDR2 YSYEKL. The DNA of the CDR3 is TGCGCCAGCAGCCATGGGAATTCACCCCTCCACTTT. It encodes CASSHGNSPLHF.

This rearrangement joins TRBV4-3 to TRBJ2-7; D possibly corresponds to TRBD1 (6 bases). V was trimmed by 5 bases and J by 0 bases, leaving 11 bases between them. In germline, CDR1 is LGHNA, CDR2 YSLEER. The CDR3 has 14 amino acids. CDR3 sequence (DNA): TGCGCCAGCAGCTTTCGACAGGACTCCTACGAGCAGTACTTC. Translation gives CASSFRQDSYEQYF.

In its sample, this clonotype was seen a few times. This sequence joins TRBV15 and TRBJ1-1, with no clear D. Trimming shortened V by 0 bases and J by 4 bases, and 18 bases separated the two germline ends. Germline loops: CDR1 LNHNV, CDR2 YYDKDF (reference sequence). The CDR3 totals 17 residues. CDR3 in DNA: TGTGCCACCAGCAGAGATCCTCAGGTACGGGTTAGCACTGAAGCTTTCTTT. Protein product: CATSRDPQVRVSTEAFF.

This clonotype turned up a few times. In nucleotides, the CDR3 is TGTGCCAGCAGCCAAGAGCCCTTACTTGGAAGAGTGAACACTGAAGCTTTCTTT. Translated, it gives CASSQEPLLGRVNTEAFF. The rearrangement joins TRBV4-2 to TRBJ1-1; no definite D call. The ends were cut back, 0 bases at V and 0 bases at J, with 17 bases in the middle. Germline V gives CDR1 LGHNA, CDR2 YNFKEQ. The CDR3 spans 18 residues.

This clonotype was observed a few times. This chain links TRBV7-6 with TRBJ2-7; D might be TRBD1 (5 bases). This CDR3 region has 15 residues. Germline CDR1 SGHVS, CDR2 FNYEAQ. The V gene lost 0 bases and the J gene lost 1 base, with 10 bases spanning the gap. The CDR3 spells CASSLAPGWSYEQYF. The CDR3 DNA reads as TGTGCCAGCAGCTTAGCGCCAGGGTGGTCCTACGAGCAGTACTTC.

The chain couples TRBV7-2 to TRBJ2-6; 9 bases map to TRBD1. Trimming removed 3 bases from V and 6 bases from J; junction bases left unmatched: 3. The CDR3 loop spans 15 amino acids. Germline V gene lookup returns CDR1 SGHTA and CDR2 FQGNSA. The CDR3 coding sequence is TGTGCCAGCAGCTTTGGACAGGGGAAGGCCAACGTCCTGACTTTC. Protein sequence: CASSFGQGKANVLTF.

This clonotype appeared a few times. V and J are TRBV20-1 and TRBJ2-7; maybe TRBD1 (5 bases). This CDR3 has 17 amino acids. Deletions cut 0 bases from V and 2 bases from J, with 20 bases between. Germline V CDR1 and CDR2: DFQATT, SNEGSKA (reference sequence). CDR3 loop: CSARDVREARVPYEQYF. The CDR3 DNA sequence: TGCAGTGCTAGAGATGTCCGCGAGGCCAGGGTCCCCTACGAGCAGTACTTC.

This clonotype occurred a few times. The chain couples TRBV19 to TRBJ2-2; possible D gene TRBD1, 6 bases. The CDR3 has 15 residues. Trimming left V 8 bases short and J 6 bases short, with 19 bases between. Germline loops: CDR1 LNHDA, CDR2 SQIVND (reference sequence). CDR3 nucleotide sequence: TGTGCCAGTCTCCCCTACAGGGTTCCGGCCGGGGAGCTGTTTTTT. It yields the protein CASLPYRVPAGELFF.